One and the same sample provided the 21 T cell receptor beta chains below, sequenced in a study of control samples from healthy donors and cancer patients. The data were produced by immunoSEQ multiplex PCR, yet TCRdb's version contains in-frame clones alone and is incomplete. Of 170,000 or so clones in the sample, around 90% are singletons; the top ten hold about 1.4%. Sequencing was performed on blood. The receptors shown here come from a young man in good health.

This clone was detected only once. V is TRBV19 and J is TRBJ2-7; D is uncertain. The CDR3 covers 15 residues. CDR1 is LNHDA, CDR2 SQIVND, per germline (reference sequence). The V end lost 1 base, the J end lost 3 bases, and 13 bases lay between the germline ends. The CDR3 region is CASSIGVNAFYEQYF. In nucleotides, the CDR3 is TGTGCCAGTAGTATAGGGGTAAATGCCTTCTACGAGCAGTACTTC.

The J gene is TRBJ2-5, the V gene TRBV7-9; tentative D call: TRBD2 (5 bases). The CDR3 is 13 residues long. Germline-derived CDR1 and CDR2 are SEHNR and FQNEAQ (reference sequence). Trimming took 4 bases from V and 0 from J, leaving 6 bases between them. The CDR3 loop is CASSSDYQETQYF. The DNA of the CDR3 is TGTGCCAGCAGCTCGGACTACCAAGAGACCCAGTACTTC.

The gene calls are TRBV14 and TRBJ1-2; maybe TRBD1 (6 bases). CDR1 is SGHDN, CDR2 FVKESK, per germline. Trimming shortened V by 3 bases and J by 10 bases, and 12 bases separated the two germline ends. The CDR3 loop spans 12 amino acids. The DNA for the CDR3 is TGTGCCAGCAGCCAGGGGGCGTGGGACTACACCTTC. Translated, it gives CASSQGAWDYTF.

The chain carries TRBV6-5 and TRBJ1-4, with D maybe TRBD1 (5 bases). This CDR3 region has 13 residues. Per the germline V gene, CDR1 is MNHEY and CDR2 is SVGAGI. V was cut by 5 bases and J by 7 bases, with 11 bases left in between. CDR3: CASSRGITEKLFF. The CDR3 DNA reads TGTGCCAGCAGTCGGGGGATCACTGAAAAACTGTTTTTT.

A single count supports this clone. The rearrangement links TRBV5-1 to TRBJ1-2; 8 bases line up with TRBD1. Germline-derived CDR1 and CDR2 are SGHRS and YFSETQ. The CDR3 spans 13 residues. The ends lost 4 bases at V and 3 bases at J; junction bases unmatched: 2. DNA for the CDR3: TGCGCCAGCAGCCTACAGGGGGACTATGGCTACACCTTC. Its translation is CASSLQGDYGYTF.

The rearrangement joins TRBV7-2 to TRBJ1-2; TRBD1 aligns across 7 bases. CDR3 length: 14 amino acids. The germline V gene has CDR1 SGHTA and CDR2 FQGNSA. Trimming cost V 1 base and J 7 bases; bases outside gene matches: 6. The CDR3 here is CASSLETGKSGYTF. CDR3 bases: TGTGCCAGCAGCTTAGAGACAGGGAAGAGTGGCTACACCTTC.

V and J are TRBV15 and TRBJ1-2; D perhaps matches TRBD1 (6 bases). CDR1 LNHNV and CDR2 YYDKDF come from the germline V gene (reference sequence). Trimming pared 3 bases from V and 3 bases from J, leaving 14 bases between. This CDR3 has 15 amino acids. The CDR3 nucleotides read TGTGCCACCAGCAGTACAAACAGGGCGGACTATGGCTACACCTTC. Translation gives CATSSTNRADYGYTF.

The genes are TRBV3-1 (or the pseudogene TRBV3-2) and TRBJ2-1; 7 bases are a match to TRBD2. CDR3 length equals 14 residues. Germline lookup yields CDR1 LGHDT and CDR2 YNNKEL (reference sequence). Trimming took 7 bases from V and 6 from J; bases not matched to a gene: 9. The CDR3 region is CASTTGDYANEQFF. Here the CDR3 DNA reads TGTGCCAGCACCACGGGGGACTACGCCAATGAGCAGTTCTTC.

The chain uses TRBV7-9 and TRBJ2-7; D call uncertain. CDR3 size: 12 residues. The V end was cut by 6 bases, the J end by 5 bases, with 11 bases between. Germline CDR1 SEHNR, CDR2 FQNEAQ (reference sequence). CDR3 sequence (DNA): TGTGCCAGCAGATCCTCATTGGACGAGCAGTACTTC. Translating gives CASRSSLDEQYF.

This clone was picked up many times. The V and J genes are TRBV30 and TRBJ2-7; 8 bases are a match to TRBD2. V lost 3 bases, J lost 2 bases, and 12 bases stayed unmatched. CDR3 length equals 16 residues. Germline-derived CDR1 and CDR2 are GTSNPN and SVGIG (reference sequence). CDR3: CAWSLRGRGVPYEQYF. The CDR3 DNA sequence: TGTGCCTGGAGCCTTCGGGGGCGGGGGGTACCCTACGAGCAGTACTTC.

The CDR3 nucleotides are TGTGCCAGCAGCTTAGTGGAAGAGAACTATGGCTACACCTTC. Its translation is CASSLVEENYGYTF. V is TRBV7-9 and J is TRBJ1-2, with D unclear. Trimming left V 1 base short and J 2 bases short, with 8 bases between. Germline CDR1 reads SEHNR; CDR2 reads FQNEAQ (reference sequence). CDR3 length equals 14 residues. Together with reference TRBV7-9 and TRBJ1-2, the CDR3 gives the full variable domain: DTGVSQNPRHKITKRGQNVTFRCDPISEHNRLYWYRQTLGQGPEFLTYFQNEAQLEKSRLLSDRFSAERPKGSFSTLEIQRTEQGDSAMYLCASSLVEENYGYTFGSGTRLTVV.

The CDR3 loop is CASSLDRGGETQYF. CDR3 DNA: TGCGCCAGCAGCTTGGACAGGGGGGGAGAGACCCAGTACTTC. The V gene is TRBV5-1, the J gene TRBJ2-5; the D gene is possibly TRBD1 (8 bases). Germline CDR1 SGHRS, CDR2 YFSETQ. V lost 0 bases to trimming and J lost 4 bases, with 10 bases between them. The CDR3 totals 14 residues.

This chain connects TRBV7-8 to TRBJ1-2; the match to TRBD1 covers 7 bases. In germline, CDR1 is SGHVS, CDR2 FQNEAQ. This CDR3 has 17 amino acids. The J segment lost 4 bases and the V segment lost 5 bases, leaving 16 bases of the junction unmatched. The CDR3 DNA reads as TGTGCCAGCAGCCCAGGGGGGGGGTTCGGACAGCCCTATGGCTACACCTTC. It yields the protein CASSPGGGFGQPYGYTF.

The rearrangement joins TRBV5-4 to TRBJ1-1; D gene ambiguous. Trimming took off 0 bases at V and 4 bases at J, with 7 bases between the two ends. CDR1 and CDR2 (germline): SGHNT, YYREEE (reference sequence). This CDR3 is 13 amino acids long. CDR3 in DNA: TGTGCCAGCAGCTTGGCGCTAGGCACTGAAGCTTTCTTT. Translating gives CASSLALGTEAFF.

The CDR3 region has the DNA TGTGCCAGCAGCTTGGCCGAAGGAGCGCCCCTCCACTTT. Protein sequence: CASSLAEGAPLHF. This sequence joins TRBV5-5 and TRBJ1-6, with D unresolved. Trimming cost V 0 bases and J 13 bases, with 11 bases left between them. Germline V gene lookup returns CDR1 SGHKS and CDR2 YYEKEE (reference sequence). The CDR3 is 13 residues long.

This chain links TRBV11-2 with TRBJ2-7, with D perhaps TRBD2 (7 bases). Trimming shortened V by 5 bases and J by 3 bases, and 14 bases separated the two germline ends. This CDR3 region has 14 residues. The germline gives CDR1 SGHAT, CDR2 FQNNGV. The CDR3 protein is CASSPTRGGYEQYF. The CDR3 DNA follows: TGTGCCAGCAGCCCAACAAGGGGGGGCTACGAGCAGTACTTC.

The chain uses TRBV20-1 and TRBJ2-1, with D possibly TRBD2 on 6 matching bases. The CDR3 is 13 amino acids. Germline V CDR1 and CDR2: DFQATT, SNEGSKA (reference sequence). The V and J ends lost 3 bases and 7 bases respectively, with 13 bases between them. The CDR3 DNA follows: TGCAGTGCTAGTGGACTATTGGTAAATGAGCAGTTCTTC. This gives the protein CSASGLLVNEQFF.

The CDR3 loop reads CASTAGGFASGELFF. CDR3 coding DNA: TGTGCCAGCACCGCAGGGGGATTCGCCTCCGGGGAGCTGTTTTTT. The V and J genes are TRBV5-4 and TRBJ2-2; 7 bases match TRBD1. Germline-derived CDR1 and CDR2 are SGHNT and YYREEE (reference sequence). V lost 6 bases to trimming and J lost 6 bases; unmatched junction nucleotides: 11. The CDR3 length is 15 residues.

The V gene is TRBV6-2 or TRBV6-3, the J gene TRBJ2-7; D not resolved. V was pared by 2 bases and J by 4 bases, with 6 bases between. CDR1 and CDR2 from the germline V gene are MNHEY and SVGEGT. The CDR3 extends over 12 amino acids. This CDR3 is CASSYPQYEQYF. CDR3 coding DNA: TGTGCCAGCAGTTACCCCCAGTACGAGCAGTACTTC.

This sequence joins TRBV6-5 and TRBJ2-7, with D possibly TRBD2 on 6 matching bases. V was shortened by 10 bases and J by 3 bases, with 16 bases between the two germline ends. This CDR3 region has 13 residues. Germline CDR1 is MNHEY and CDR2 is SVGAGI. The CDR3 loop is CATRPGGVYEQYF. CDR3 nucleotides: TGTGCCACCCGCCCCGGAGGGGTCTACGAGCAGTACTTC.

The chain recombines TRBV20-1 with TRBJ1-1; tentative D call: TRBD1 (5 bases). This CDR3 spans 11 amino acids. Trimming took off 1 base at V and 10 bases at J, with 10 bases between the two ends. CDR1 is DFQATT, CDR2 SNEGSKA, per germline (reference sequence). The CDR3 loop reads CSARGGGRAFF. The CDR3 nucleotides read TGCAGTGCTAGAGGGGGGGGGAGAGCTTTCTTT.